The 19 T cell receptor beta chains below come from one sample, sequenced in a study of blood T cells in healthy people across ages. A second PCR, run for about 7 to 11 cycles, used a sample-barcoded 5' primer plus a J-beta primer mix. TCRdb reprocessed the 5' RACE reads with MiXCR, giving one entry per CDR3 protein. The sample holds about 800,000 distinct CDR3 sequences, around 25% seen once. The sample was also linked to a second study, of T cells of mothers and their children.

Sequencing used blood. The receptors originated from a boy under 18 in good health.

The chain carries TRBV9 and TRBJ1-4; 8 nucleotides match TRBD1. V shed 1 base, J shed 8 bases, and the junction held 4 bases outside the gene matches. The CDR3 runs 14 residues. Germline loops: CDR1 SGDLS, CDR2 YYNGEE. In nucleotides, the CDR3 is TGTGCCAGCAGCGTAACAGGGGGACGCGAAAAACTGTTTTTT. This encodes CASSVTGGREKLFF. The full variable domain, completed using reference TRBV9 and TRBJ1-4, is DSGVTQTPKHLITATGQRVTLRCSPRSGDLSVYWYQQSLDQGLQFLIQYYNGEERAKGNILERFSAQQFPDLHSELNLSSLELGDSALYFCASSVTGGREKLFFGSGTQLSVL.

The chain employs TRBV2 and TRBJ2-5; D unresolved. The germline CDR1 and CDR2 sequences are SNHLY and FYNNEI. The CDR3 covers 12 residues. V lost 6 bases and J 5 bases, leaving 10 bases between the germline ends. CDR3 bases: TGTGCCAGCAGAAAGTTCCAGGAGACCCAGTACTTC. This gives the protein CASRKFQETQYF.

The table lists this clonotype with a few counts. This rearrangement joins TRBV7-8 to TRBJ1-4; 8 bases fit TRBD1. CDR1 and CDR2 (germline): SGHVS, FQNEAQ. CDR3 length equals 19 residues. V dropped 2 bases and J dropped 4; count of bases not matched to a gene: 15. CDR3 nucleotides: TGTGCCAGCAGCTTATTGGCCCCGCGACAGGGGCGATATAATGAAAAACTGTTTTTT. Its protein is CASSLLAPRQGRYNEKLFF.

This clonotype was seen a few times. CDR3 nucleotides: TGTGCCAGCAGCTTAGATCCCCGGGGGAGCTCAGATACGCAGTATTTT. Translated: CASSLDPRGSSDTQYF. This sequence joins TRBV11-2 and TRBJ2-3, with D perhaps matching TRBD2 (6 bases). This CDR3 has 16 residues. Germline CDR1 SGHAT, CDR2 FQNNGV. V dropped 0 bases and J dropped 4 bases, with 14 bases sitting between them.

This rearrangement joins TRBV14 to TRBJ2-7, with a possible D match to TRBD2 (6 bases). This CDR3 is 15 amino acids long. The germline CDR1 and CDR2 sequences are SGHDN and FVKESK. The V end was cut by 2 bases, the J end by 2 bases, with 13 bases between. The CDR3 loop reads CASSQLIGGTYEQYF. The CDR3 DNA reads TGTGCCAGCAGCCAACTAATTGGCGGGACCTACGAGCAGTACTTC. The complete variable domain, with remaining parts taken from reference TRBV14 and TRBJ2-7, reads EAGVTQFPSHSVIEKGQTVTLRCDPISGHDNLYWYRRVMGKEIKFLLHFVKESKQDESGMPNNRFLAERTGGTYSTLKVQPAELEDSGVYFCASSQLIGGTYEQYFGPGTRLTVT.

V gene TRBV10-3 combines with J gene TRBJ1-5, with D possibly matching TRBD1 (6 bases). V lost 8 bases to trimming and J lost 2 bases, with 13 bases between them. The CDR3 is made up of 14 amino acids. Germline V gene sequence: CDR1 ENHRY, CDR2 SYGVKD. The CDR3 region has the DNA TGTGCCATCGGGGAGAGGGGGGGCAATCAGCCCCAGCATTTT. Residues: CAIGERGGNQPQHF.

This clonotype turned up a few times. This chain links TRBV29-1 with TRBJ1-4; D remains unclear. Germline-derived CDR1 and CDR2 are SQVTM and ANQGSEA. Trimming pared 4 bases from V and 5 bases from J, leaving 8 bases between. The CDR3 has 12 amino acids. CDR3 sequence reads: CSVGRINEKLFF. In nucleotides, the CDR3 is TGCAGCGTTGGCAGGATAAATGAAAAACTGTTTTTT.

The rearrangement joins TRBV6-4 to TRBJ1-4; the match to TRBD1 covers 7 bases. The CDR3 totals 15 residues. Germline V gives CDR1 MRHNA, CDR2 SNTAGT. The V segment lost 0 bases and the J segment 7 bases; nucleotides outside the gene matches: 5. The CDR3, as DNA: TGTGCCAGCAGTGACTCGCCAGGGGGGAGTGAAAAACTGTTTTTT. It codes for CASSDSPGGSEKLFF.

There are a few counts of this clonotype. The V call is TRBV3-1, the J call TRBJ2-4; 10 bases fit TRBD1. The V gene's germline CDR1 is LGHDT and CDR2 YNNKEL (reference sequence). The CDR3 contains 16 residues. V was clipped by 4 bases and J by 6 bases; unmatched bases: 9. The CDR3 loop is CASSPGQGGSRNIQYF. The CDR3 region has the DNA TGTGCCAGCAGCCCTGGACAGGGGGGTTCCAGAAACATTCAGTACTTC.

A few counts support this clonotype. The genes are TRBV6-2 or TRBV6-3 and TRBJ1-3; unclear D gene. The CDR3 covers 13 residues. CDR1 and CDR2 (germline): MNHEY, SVGEGT. V lost 5 bases, J lost 7 bases, and 12 bases lay in between. The CDR3 DNA is TGTGCCAGCAGTCCCGGACGCCAGAACACCATATATTTT. The encoded protein is CASSPGRQNTIYF.

In this sample, this clonotype turned up a few times. The chain combines TRBV20-1 with TRBJ1-2; D is ambiguous. V lost 4 bases and J lost 12, with 12 bases in between. From germline, CDR1 is DFQATT and CDR2 SNEGSKA (reference sequence). The CDR3 is made up of 10 amino acids. The CDR3: CSAIHSAHTF. CDR3 sequence (DNA): TGCAGTGCTATCCACTCCGCCCACACCTTC.

This clonotype was seen only a few times. V gene TRBV15 combines with J gene TRBJ2-5; D is undetermined. Judging by the DNA end, TRBJ2-7 fits better; the J call may be wrong. The CDR3 contains 12 residues. Germline lookup yields CDR1 LNHNV and CDR2 YYDKDF (reference sequence). The CDR3 DNA sequence: TGTGCCACCAGCAGAGCGGCAACCGAGCAGTACTTC. Encoded protein: CATSRAATEQYF.

V usage is TRBV5-1 and J usage is TRBJ2-4, with D possibly called TRBD1 or TRBD2 (5 bases each). The germline gives CDR1 SGHRS, CDR2 YFSETQ. Trimming cost V 4 bases and J 1 base, with 18 bases left between them. This CDR3 has 17 amino acids. The chain's CDR3 is CASSPVAGWGAKNIQYF. The CDR3, as DNA: TGCGCCAGCAGCCCAGTTGCTGGCTGGGGGGCCAAAAACATTCAGTACTTC.

This clonotype was seen only a few times. The chain has TRBV6-6 and TRBJ2-5, with TRBD1 matching over 11 bases. With V trimmed by 6 bases and J by 2 bases, 8 bases remained unmatched. The CDR3 extends over 16 amino acids. CDR1 is MNHNY, CDR2 SVGAGI, per germline (reference sequence). The CDR3 reads CASSPFRDRGQETQYF. DNA of the CDR3: TGTGCCAGCAGCCCGTTCCGGGACAGGGGGCAAGAGACCCAGTACTTC.

This clonotype was seen a handful of times. The chain carries TRBV19 and TRBJ1-5; tentatively, D is TRBD1 (5 bases). The germline gives CDR1 LNHDA, CDR2 SQIVND (reference sequence). V dropped 9 bases and J dropped 4 bases, with 10 bases sitting between them. The CDR3 has 12 amino acids. The CDR3 DNA reads TGTGCCAGCAGGGCGGGAAATCAGCCCCAGCATTTT. Encoded protein: CASRAGNQPQHF.

The gene calls are TRBV28 and TRBJ2-6, with 10 positions matching TRBD1. J lost 1 base, V lost 5 bases, and 5 bases had no gene match. Germline V CDR1 and CDR2: MDHEN, SYDVKM. This CDR3 contains 17 residues. The CDR3 loop reads CASSTRGQGSGANVLTF. CDR3 coding DNA: TGTGCCAGCAGTACCAGGGGACAGGGGTCTGGGGCCAACGTCCTGACTTTC.

About this clonotype itself: This may be a read error: a much more frequent sequence differs by one nucleotide. The chain couples TRBV7-9 to TRBJ2-7, with 9 bases that match TRBD1. Germline assignment: CDR1 SEHNR and CDR2 FQNEAQ (reference sequence). There are 14 residues in the CDR3. V lost 5 bases, J lost 5 bases, and 7 bases stayed unmatched. The CDR3 spells CASSPGTGLNEQYF. CDR3 bases: TGTGCCAGCAGCCCCGGGACAGGGCTCAACGAGCAGTACTTC.

This clonotype was seen a few times. The rearrangement uses TRBV7-2 and TRBJ2-5; maybe TRBD2 (6 bases). The better agreement between TRBJ2-1 and the DNA end casts doubt on the J call. Germline V gene data show CDR1 as SGHTA and CDR2 as FQGNSA. The CDR3 runs to 17 residues. Here the CDR3 reads CASSLKMVLAFADEQFF. In nucleotides, the CDR3 is TGTGCCAGCAGCTTAAAGATGGTACTAGCCTTTGCGGATGAGCAGTTCTTC.

The chain recombines TRBV12-3 or TRBV12-4 with TRBJ2-3; possibly TRBD1 or TRBD2 for D (5 bases each). This CDR3 comprises 14 residues. The ends were cut back, 8 bases at V and 5 bases at J, with 17 bases in the middle. CDR3 in DNA: TGTGCCAGCTCTCCGGGACCCAAATTAGATACGCAGTATTTT. It yields the protein CASSPGPKLDTQYF.